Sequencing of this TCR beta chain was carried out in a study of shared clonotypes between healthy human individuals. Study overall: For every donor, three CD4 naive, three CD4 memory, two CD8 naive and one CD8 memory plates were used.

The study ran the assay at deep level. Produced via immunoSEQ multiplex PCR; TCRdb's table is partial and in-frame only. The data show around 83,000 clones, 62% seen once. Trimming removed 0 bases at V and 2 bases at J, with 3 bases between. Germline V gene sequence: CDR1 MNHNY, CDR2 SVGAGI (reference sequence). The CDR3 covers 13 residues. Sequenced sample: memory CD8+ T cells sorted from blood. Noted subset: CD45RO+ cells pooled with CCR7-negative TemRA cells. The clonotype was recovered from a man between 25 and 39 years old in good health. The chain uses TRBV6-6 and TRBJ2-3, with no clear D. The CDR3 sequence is CASSYSVTDTQYF. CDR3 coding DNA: TGTGCCAGCAGTTACTCGGTCACAGATACGCAGTATTTT.